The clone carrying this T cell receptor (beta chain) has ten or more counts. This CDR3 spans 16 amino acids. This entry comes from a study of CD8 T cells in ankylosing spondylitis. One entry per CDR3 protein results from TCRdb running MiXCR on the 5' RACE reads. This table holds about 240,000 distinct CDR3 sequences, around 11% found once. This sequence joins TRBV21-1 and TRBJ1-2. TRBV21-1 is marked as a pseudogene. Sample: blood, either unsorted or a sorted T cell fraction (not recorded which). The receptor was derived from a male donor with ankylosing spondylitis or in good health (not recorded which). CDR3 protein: CASSKVGPRPKNGYTF. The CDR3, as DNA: TGTGCCAGCAGCAAAGTAGGACCGAGACCGAAGAATGGCTACACCTTC.